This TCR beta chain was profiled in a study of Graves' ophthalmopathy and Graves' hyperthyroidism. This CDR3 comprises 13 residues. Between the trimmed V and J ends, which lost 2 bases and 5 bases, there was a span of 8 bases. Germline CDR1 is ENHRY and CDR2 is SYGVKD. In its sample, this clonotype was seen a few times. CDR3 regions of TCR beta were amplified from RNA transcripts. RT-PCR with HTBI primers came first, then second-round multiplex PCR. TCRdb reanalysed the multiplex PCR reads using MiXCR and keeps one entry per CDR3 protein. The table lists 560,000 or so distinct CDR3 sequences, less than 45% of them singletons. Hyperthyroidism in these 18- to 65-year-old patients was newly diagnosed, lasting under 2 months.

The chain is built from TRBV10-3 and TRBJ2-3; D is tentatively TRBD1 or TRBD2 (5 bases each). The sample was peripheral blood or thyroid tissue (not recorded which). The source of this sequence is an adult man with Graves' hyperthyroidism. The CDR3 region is CAISEGAGDTQYF. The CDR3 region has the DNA TGTGCCATCAGTGAGGGGGCGGGAGATACGCAGTATTTT.